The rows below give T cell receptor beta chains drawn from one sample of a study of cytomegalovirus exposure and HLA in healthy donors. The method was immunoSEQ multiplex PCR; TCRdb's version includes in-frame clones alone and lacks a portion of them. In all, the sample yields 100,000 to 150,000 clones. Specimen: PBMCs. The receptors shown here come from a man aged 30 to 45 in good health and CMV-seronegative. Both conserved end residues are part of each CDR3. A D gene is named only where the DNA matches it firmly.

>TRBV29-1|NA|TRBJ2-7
TGCAGCGTTGAAGATCAGGAGGGGACGGAGTACGAGCAGTACTTC
CSVEDQEGTEYEQYF
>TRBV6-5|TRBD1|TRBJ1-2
TGTGCCAGCGGACAGGGGAAGGACTACACCTTC
CASGQGKDYTF
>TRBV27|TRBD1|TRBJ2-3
TGTGCCAGCAGTTGGGGGACAGACAGTAGCACAGATACGCAGTATTTT
CASSWGTDSSTDTQYF
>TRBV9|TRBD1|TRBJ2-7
TGTGCCAGCAGCGTGGGACAGGGGGTCTACGAGCAGTACTTC
CASSVGQGVYEQYF
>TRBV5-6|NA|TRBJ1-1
TGTGCCAGCAGCCTTTACACTGAAGCTTTCTTT
CASSLYTEAFF
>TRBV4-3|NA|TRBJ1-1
TGCGCCAGCAGCCAAGATCGGCTGGAGGGGGAAGCTTTCTTT
CASSQDRLEGEAFF
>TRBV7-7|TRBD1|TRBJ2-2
TGTGCTAGCAGCTTAGAGAGTCAGGGGGCCGGCGGGGAGCTGTTTTTT
CASSLESQGAGGELFF
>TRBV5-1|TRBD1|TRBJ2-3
TGCGCCAGCAGCTTGGGACAGGGGGCAAAAGATACGCAGTATTTT
CASSLGQGAKDTQYF
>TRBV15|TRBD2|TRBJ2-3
TGTGCCACCAGAAAACCGGGACTAGCGGACACAGATACGCAGTATTTT
CATRKPGLADTDTQYF
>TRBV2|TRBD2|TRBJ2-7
TGTGCCAGCAGTGCACCCCTTATAGCGGGAGGCTACGAGCAGTACTTC
CASSAPLIAGGYEQYF
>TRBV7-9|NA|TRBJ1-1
TGTGCCAGCAGCTTAGAGGCGGGGAACACTGAAGCTTTCTTT
CASSLEAGNTEAFF
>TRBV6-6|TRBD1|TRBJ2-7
TGTGCCAGCAGTTCTACGGGACAGGGCTCCTACGAGCAGTACTTC
CASSSTGQGSYEQYF
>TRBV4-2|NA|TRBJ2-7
TGTGCCAGCAGCCAGTCCCCCGGGACACAATTAAACGAGCAGTACTTC
CASSQSPGTQLNEQYF
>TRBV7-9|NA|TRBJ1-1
TGTGCCAGCAGCCCGGCCGCCCGGGGGGCTGAAGCTTTCTTT
CASSPAARGAEAFF
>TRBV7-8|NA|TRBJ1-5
TGTGCCAGCGCGGCCCGGGGTCTTATGGCGCCCCAGCATTTT
CASAARGLMAPQHF
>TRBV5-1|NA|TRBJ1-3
TGCGCCAGCAGCTTACAAGTTGGAAACACCATATATTTT
CASSLQVGNTIYF
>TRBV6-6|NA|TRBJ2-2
TGTGCCAGCAGCGCGGGGGGGGAGCTGTTTTTT
CASSAGGELFF
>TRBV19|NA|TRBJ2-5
TGTGCCAGTAGTACCCCACCCAGTGTGAGGCGGAGAGAGACCCAGTACTTC
CASSTPPSVRRRETQYF
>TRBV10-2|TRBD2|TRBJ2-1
TGCGCCAGCAGTGAAACGGGATTAGCGGGAAGTTACAATGAGCAGTTCTTC
CASSETGLAGSYNEQFF
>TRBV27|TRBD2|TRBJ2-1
TGTGCCAGCGAGCGAGCGGGAGGGGGTGTAAATGAGCAGTTCTTC
CASERAGGGVNEQFF
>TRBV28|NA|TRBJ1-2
TGTGCCAGCAGTCAGAACTATGGCTACACCTTC
CASSQNYGYTF
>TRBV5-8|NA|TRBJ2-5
TGTGCCACCCTCGAGAGAGAGACCCAGTACTTC
CATLERETQYF
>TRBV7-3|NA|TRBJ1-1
TGTGCCAGCAGCGAACAGGGGAACACTGAAGCTTTCTTT
CASSEQGNTEAFF
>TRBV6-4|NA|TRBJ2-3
TGTGCCAGCAGTGATGGGGCCGAGTCAGGACAGTATTTT
CASSDGAESGQYF
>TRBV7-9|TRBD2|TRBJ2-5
TGTGCCAGCAGCAAAACTAGCGGAGGGCAAGAGACCCAGTACTTC
CASSKTSGGQETQYF
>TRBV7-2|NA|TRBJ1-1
TGTGCCAGCAGCTTACGGGGCGGGGCTTACACTGAAGCTTTCTTT
CASSLRGGAYTEAFF
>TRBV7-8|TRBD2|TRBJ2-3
TGTGCCAGCAGCCGGAGCGGGAGGAGCCTGTTTAGCACAGATACGCAGTATTTT
CASSRSGRSLFSTDTQYF
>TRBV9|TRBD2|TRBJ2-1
TGTGCCAGCACGCGGGGGACTAGCCACAATGAGCAGTTCTTC
CASTRGTSHNEQFF
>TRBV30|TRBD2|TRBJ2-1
TGTGCCTTCGCTAGCGGTGCCTACAATGAGCAGTTCTTC
CAFASGAYNEQFF
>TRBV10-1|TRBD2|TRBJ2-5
TGCGCCAGCAGTGAGTCGATGGGGAAGCGGGAGGGCCCAGAGACCCAGTACTTC
CASSESMGKREGPETQYF
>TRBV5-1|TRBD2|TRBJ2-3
TGCGCCAGCAGAACTAGCGGGTCCTACACAGATACGCAGTATTTT
CASRTSGSYTDTQYF
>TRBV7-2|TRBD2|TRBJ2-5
TGTGCCAGCAGCTTCCAGCGGGGCTACCAAGAGACCCAGTACTTC
CASSFQRGYQETQYF
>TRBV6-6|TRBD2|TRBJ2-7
TGTGCCAGCAGCCCCGGACTAGATGGCGAGCAGTACTTC
CASSPGLDGEQYF
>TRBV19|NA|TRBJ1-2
TGTGCCAGTAGTTCATGGTCAGGGGCCGGTGGCTACACCTTC
CASSSWSGAGGYTF
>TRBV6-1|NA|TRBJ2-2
TGTGCCAGCAGTGAGAGAATAGCCTCGGCCGGGGAGCTGTTTTTT
CASSERIASAGELFF
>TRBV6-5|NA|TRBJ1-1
TGTGCCAGCAGTCCCGTGCCGGACACTGAAGCTTTCTTT
CASSPVPDTEAFF
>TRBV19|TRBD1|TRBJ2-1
TGTGCCACCACGGACAGGGCGTCCTACAATGAGCAGTTCTTC
CATTDRASYNEQFF
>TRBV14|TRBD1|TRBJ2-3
TGTGCCAGCAGCCGTCAGGGGGTCCCAGATACGCAGTATTTT
CASSRQGVPDTQYF
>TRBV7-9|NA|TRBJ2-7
TGTGCCAGCAGCCAGACGGGAGAACGGTCCTACGAGCAGTACTTC
CASSQTGERSYEQYF
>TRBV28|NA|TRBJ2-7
TGTGCCAGCAGGCGACAGGATCACTCCTACGAGCAGTACTTC
CASRRQDHSYEQYF
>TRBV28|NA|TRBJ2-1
TGTGCCAGCAGCACCCCTGATGTGACAGGTCCCTTCAATGAGCAGTTCTTC
CASSTPDVTGPFNEQFF
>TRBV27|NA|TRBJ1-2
TGTGCCAGCAGTTTATTGGGCAGCTATGGCTACACCTTC
CASSLLGSYGYTF
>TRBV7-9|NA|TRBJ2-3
TGTGCCAGCAGCTGGAAACGGAGGGCAGATACGCAGTATTTT
CASSWKRRADTQYF
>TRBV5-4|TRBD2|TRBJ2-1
TGTGCCAGCAGCTTGGTACGGACTAGCGGGAGCTACAATGAGCAGTTCTTC
CASSLVRTSGSYNEQFF
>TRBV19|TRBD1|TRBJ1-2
TGTGCCAGTAGTAGACGAGGGGACAGGGTGGTCGGCTACACCTTC
CASSRRGDRVVGYTF
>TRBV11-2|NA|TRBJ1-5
TGTGCCAGCAGCTTAACGGACTATCAGCCCCAGCATTTT
CASSLTDYQPQHF
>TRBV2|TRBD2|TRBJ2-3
TGTGCCAGCACCCCTCTAGGGAGGGACTACACAGATACGCAGTATTTT
CASTPLGRDYTDTQYF
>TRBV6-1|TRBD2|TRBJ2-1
TGTGCCAGCAGTGAGGGGTCTGCCGGGCTAGCGGGCAATGAGCAGTTCTTC
CASSEGSAGLAGNEQFF
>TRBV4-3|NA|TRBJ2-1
TGCGCCAGCAGCCAAGATCATTTCGGGAGCAATGAGCAGTTCTTC
CASSQDHFGSNEQFF
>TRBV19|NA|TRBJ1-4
TGTGCCAGTAGTATCCTCACTGGAGGCCTTTCGGATGAAAAACTGTTTTTT
CASSILTGGLSDEKLFF
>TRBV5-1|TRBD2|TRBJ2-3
TGCGCCAGCAGCTTGGTGCTAGCGGGAGGGCCCACAGATACGCAGTATTTT
CASSLVLAGGPTDTQYF
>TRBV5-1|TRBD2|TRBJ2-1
TGCGCCAGCAGCCGACTAGCGGGCCGTGATGAGCAGTTCTTC
CASSRLAGRDEQFF
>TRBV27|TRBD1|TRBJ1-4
TGTGCCAGCAGTTTGGACAGGGGCGAGGAAAAACTGTTTTTT
CASSLDRGEEKLFF
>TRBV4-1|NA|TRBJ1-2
TGCGCCAGCTCGATCCGCGAGGACTATGGCTACACCTTC
CASSIREDYGYTF
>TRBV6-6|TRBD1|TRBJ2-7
TGTGCCAGCAGCCACCCCGGACAGGGGCTCCACGAGCAGTACTTC
CASSHPGQGLHEQYF
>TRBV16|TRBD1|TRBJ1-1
TGTGCCAGCAGCCCCGGACAGGTAACGAACACTGAAGCTTTCTTT
CASSPGQVTNTEAFF
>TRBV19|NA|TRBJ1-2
TGTGCCAGTAGTATTATGGCAGGGGACCGTGGCTACACCTTC
CASSIMAGDRGYTF